The clone carrying this T cell receptor (beta chain) is classed as large (0.1 to 1%). The target antigen is unknown. Clones were read by immunoSEQ multiplex PCR, and TCRdb kept only the in-frame ones, dropping some. The data contain 14,000 or so clones, around 80% of them seen just once; the ten biggest clones take up around 19%. This CDR3 region has 16 residues. Germline V lookup: CDR1 SEHNR, CDR2 FQNEAQ (reference sequence). Trimming removed 5 bases from V and 2 bases from J, with 16 bases in between. The record originates from a study of CD4 T cells in relation to SARS-CoV-2 and coronaviruses. At the level of the study: Shared crossreactive spike epitopes were mapped to their HLA restriction.

Unexposed donor CD4+ T cells date from 2011-2018, before the COVID-19 pandemic. The cells were cultured for approximately 10 days before CD4+ T cells were isolated. Cultures held roughly 2 million PBMCs per well with around 9.4 IU/ml IL-2. Fresh IL-2 medium replaced half the medium on days 3 and 7. The gene calls are TRBV7-9 and TRBJ2-1; perhaps TRBD1 as D (6 bases). The sequencing sample was made of CD4+ T cells from PBMCs, cultured in vitro. This receptor was identified in a human donor in good health. CDR3 sequence reads: CASSVLTGFPYNEQFF. For the CDR3, the DNA is TGTGCCAGCAGCGTCCTAACAGGGTTCCCCTACAATGAGCAGTTCTTC.